One sample yielded the 30 T cell receptor beta chains listed below, sequenced in a study of T cell repertoires in cytomegalovirus infection. One entry per CDR3 protein results from TCRdb running MiXCR on the reads. The table records hundreds of thousands of distinct CDR3 sequences, approximately 24% of them present only once. Material for sequencing was CD8+ T cells from PBMCs. Every receptor here comes from a human donor in good health (CMV status not recorded). Some clones in this sample may be carry-over from other donors' samples.

This clonotype was recorded many times. The chain has TRBV7-9 and TRBJ1-1; D unresolved. From germline, CDR1 is SEHNR and CDR2 FQNEAQ (reference sequence). CDR3 length: 14 amino acids. The V end was cut by 5 bases, the J end by 5 bases, with 15 bases between. CDR3 DNA sequence: TGTGCCAGCAGCGATGAAATGGGTTGGACTGAAGCTTTCTTT. It is translated as CASSDEMGWTEAFF.

V is TRBV7-9 and J is TRBJ1-4, with D unclear. The CDR3 has 14 amino acids. The germline CDR1 and CDR2 sequences are SEHNR and FQNEAQ (reference sequence). With 6 bases removed from V and 3 bases from J, the gap between germline ends came to 11 bases. The CDR3 loop is CASRAPSANEKLFF. In DNA form, the CDR3 reads TGTGCCAGCAGGGCGCCGTCCGCTAATGAAAAACTGTTTTTT.

The chain joins TRBV27 to TRBJ2-1; a weak D match, TRBD2 (6 bases). There are 16 residues in the CDR3. Germline CDR1 reads MNHEY; CDR2 reads SMNVEV (reference sequence). Between the trimmed V and J ends, which lost 5 bases and 1 base, there was a span of 15 bases. DNA of the CDR3: TGTGCCAGCAGTCTCTTTCCGGAGGGGTCCTACAATGAGCAGTTCTTC. Its protein is CASSLFPEGSYNEQFF.

In DNA form, the CDR3 reads TGCGCCAGCAGTGAGGTTCGTGGAAACACCATATATTTT. Residues: CASSEVRGNTIYF. This chain links TRBV10-2 with TRBJ1-3; D not resolved. The length of the CDR3 is 13 residues. Germline V gene data show CDR1 as WSHSY and CDR2 as SAAADI. With 2 bases removed from V and 3 bases from J, the gap between germline ends came to 5 bases.

On this clonotype itself: A much larger clone differs from this one at a single base, so this may be a read error. The rearrangement uses TRBV7-9 and TRBJ1-2; TRBD1 is a possible D gene (5 bases). Per germline, CDR1 SEHNR and CDR2 FQNEAQ (reference sequence). The CDR3 has 14 residues. The CDR3: CASSPPGYDYGFTF. The DNA of the CDR3 is TGTGCCAGCAGCCCTCCAGGGTACGACTATGGCTTCACCTTC.

V gene TRBV25-1 combines with J gene TRBJ1-3; no clear D. CDR1 MGHDK and CDR2 SYGVNS come from the germline V gene. The V end lost 0 bases, the J end lost 3 bases, and 18 bases lay between the germline ends. The CDR3 sequence is 18 residues long. CDR3 sequence reads: CASSEYYHRPEDGNTIYF. CDR3 nucleotides: TGTGCCAGCAGTGAATACTATCACCGCCCAGAGGATGGAAACACCATATATTTT.

This clonotype was recorded at least ten times. The J gene is TRBJ2-3, the V gene TRBV7-2; D call uncertain. Germline V gene data show CDR1 as SGHTA and CDR2 as FQGNSA. The CDR3 runs 15 residues. Trimming cost V 3 bases and J 0 bases, with 10 bases left between them. The CDR3: CASSLAQTSTDTQYF. For the CDR3, the DNA is TGTGCCAGCAGCTTGGCGCAGACTAGCACAGATACGCAGTATTTT.

The V and J genes are TRBV7-6 and TRBJ2-7, with D perhaps being TRBD1 or TRBD2 (6 bases each). CDR1 and CDR2 (germline): SGHVS, FNYEAQ. Between the trimmed V and J ends, which lost 5 bases and 4 bases, there was a span of 18 bases. The CDR3 is 15 amino acids. CDR3 coding DNA: TGTGCCAGCAGCGGGGAGGTGGGGGCGAAATACGAGCAGTACGTC. It is translated as CASSGEVGAKYEQYV.

This clonotype has only a few counts. Its ends do not fully match the called genes, so a read error is possible. V gene TRBV7-9 combines with J gene TRBJ2-5; D might be TRBD1 (6 bases). Per the germline V gene, CDR1 is SEHNR and CDR2 is FQNEAQ (reference sequence). The CDR3 loop spans 11 amino acids. Here the CDR3 reads CASSLAGTKSF. CDR3 sequence (DNA): TGTGCCAGCAGCTTAGCTGGGACAAAATCGTTC.

This clonotype was seen a few times. This chain connects TRBV2 to TRBJ2-1, with 7 bases lining up with TRBD1. Germline V gene sequence: CDR1 SNHLY, CDR2 FYNNEI. The CDR3 runs to 12 residues. After removal of 9 bases from V and 10 bases from J, the junction contained 9 bases not matched to a gene. DNA of the CDR3: TGTGCCAGTCCTGGACAGGAACGGGAGCAGTTCTTC. This codes for CASPGQEREQFF.

This clonotype was observed a handful of times. CDR3: CASSEAGVYSNQPQHF. The DNA for the CDR3 is TGTGCCAGCAGTGAAGCTGGCGTATATAGCAATCAGCCCCAGCATTTT. The chain employs TRBV2 and TRBJ1-5, with D unresolved. Per germline, CDR1 SNHLY and CDR2 FYNNEI. The CDR3 is made up of 16 amino acids. The V and J ends lost 0 bases and 0 bases respectively, with 9 bases between them.

The rearrangement links TRBV29-1 to TRBJ1-1, with 8 nucleotides matching TRBD1. Germline CDR1 and CDR2: SQVTM and ANQGSEA. CDR3 length equals 15 residues. Trimming took 5 bases from V and 2 from J; bases not matched to a gene: 10. CDR3 nucleotides: TGCAGCGTTAGATCCCGGGACAGGAGAAACACTGAAGCTTTCTTT. Its translation: CSVRSRDRRNTEAFF.

In its sample, this clonotype was seen many times. The chain couples TRBV12-3 or TRBV12-4 to TRBJ2-5; possible D gene TRBD1, 6 bases. This CDR3 is built from 13 residues. V gave up 4 bases and J gave up 2 bases, with 8 bases separating them. CDR3 region: CASSSQGQETQYF. Here the CDR3 DNA reads TGTGCCAGCAGTTCGCAGGGGCAAGAGACCCAGTACTTC.

There are a few counts of this clonotype. The chain has TRBV10-2 and TRBJ1-1; D is unclear. Germline CDR1 reads WSHSY; CDR2 reads SAAADI. The CDR3 has 15 residues. V was pared by 6 bases and J by 2 bases, with 16 bases between. The CDR3 DNA is TGCGCCAGCAGCCCCGTATCCGGGAGAAACACTGAAGCTTTCTTT. This codes for CASSPVSGRNTEAFF.

This clonotype was detected many times. The chain couples TRBV7-9 to TRBJ1-4, with D possibly matching TRBD1 (5 bases). This CDR3 spans 16 amino acids. Germline lookup yields CDR1 SEHNR and CDR2 FQNEAQ (reference sequence). V was shortened by 5 bases and J by 4 bases, with 17 bases between the two germline ends. CDR3 coding DNA: TGTGCCAGCAGCCGGGGCGGAGGGGTCGGTAATGAAAAACTGTTTTTT. Its protein is CASSRGGGVGNEKLFF.

The gene calls are TRBV29-1 and TRBJ2-7, with a possible D match to TRBD2 (7 bases). Trimming pared 1 base from V and 0 bases from J, leaving 13 bases between. Germline CDR1 SQVTM, CDR2 ANQGSEA. CDR3 length: 15 residues. CDR3 sequence (DNA): TGCAGCGTTGAAGGGCGGAGGGGGGGCTCCTACGAGCAGTACTTC. Its translation is CSVEGRRGGSYEQYF.

The V call is TRBV3-1, the J call TRBJ2-3; unclear D gene. With 0 bases removed from V and 5 bases from J, the gap between germline ends came to 6 bases. From germline, CDR1 is LGHDT and CDR2 YNNKEL (reference sequence). This CDR3 spans 13 amino acids. This CDR3 is CASSQDLEDTQYF. In nucleotides, the CDR3 is TGTGCCAGCAGCCAAGATCTGGAAGATACGCAGTATTTT.

Concerning this clonotype itself: The junction departs from germline at one end; a sequencing error may be responsible. V gene TRBV29-1 combines with J gene TRBJ1-2; 7 nucleotides match TRBD1. CDR3 length: 15 amino acids. Germline CDR1 reads SQVTM; CDR2 reads ANQGSEA. The CDR3 DNA sequence: TGCAGCGTTGAAGAATCACAGGGGAAGGGGTTTGGCTGCACCTTC. Protein product: CSVEESQGKGFGCTF.

In DNA, the CDR3 is TGTGCCAGCAGCCAATCTCGAGACACCTTC. As protein: CASSQSRDTF. The V and J genes are TRBV9 and TRBJ1-2; D remains unclear. The germline gives CDR1 SGDLS, CDR2 YYNGEE. This CDR3 contains 10 residues. The V end was cut by 4 bases, the J end by 12 bases, with 10 bases between.

The chain links TRBV19 to TRBJ2-2; D gene unclear. The V end was cut by 3 bases, the J end by 7 bases, with 12 bases between. This CDR3 region has 14 residues. The germline V gene has CDR1 LNHDA and CDR2 SQIVND (reference sequence). The CDR3 coding sequence is TGTGCCAGTAGTATTTTGGGTATCGGCGGGGAGCTGTTTTTT. This translates into CASSILGIGGELFF.

This chain uses TRBV6-2 or TRBV6-3 with TRBJ2-2; 9 bases line up with TRBD2. Looked up from germline, CDR1 is MNHEY and CDR2 is SVGEGT. The CDR3 spans 17 residues. V lost 2 bases to trimming and J lost 4 bases; unmatched junction nucleotides: 8. DNA of the CDR3: TGTGCCAGCAGTTACCCATCTAGCGGGGCTATCACCGGGGAGCTGTTTTTT. Residues: CASSYPSSGAITGELFF.

In its sample, this clonotype was seen many times. The V call is TRBV28, the J call TRBJ2-7; no firm D call. V was shortened by 6 bases and J by 3 bases, with 9 bases between the two germline ends. The CDR3 is 12 amino acids. Germline loops: CDR1 MDHEN, CDR2 SYDVKM. CDR3 DNA: TGTGCCAGCAGCCCTCCTAACTACGAGCAGTACGTC. Translation: CASSPPNYEQYV.

The sample holds many counts of this clonotype. The chain joins TRBV7-2 to TRBJ2-3, with no clear D. Germline-derived CDR1 and CDR2 are SGHTA and FQGNSA. This CDR3 comprises 11 residues. The V gene lost 7 bases and the J gene lost 2 bases, with 4 bases spanning the gap. CDR3: CASTATDTQYF. The CDR3 region has the DNA TGTGCCAGCACCGCCACAGATACGCAGTATTTT.

Many counts were recorded for this clonotype. The chain is built from TRBV7-2 and TRBJ2-1; the match to TRBD2 covers 11 bases. The CDR3 spans 15 residues. The V gene's germline CDR1 is SGHTA and CDR2 FQGNSA. J gave up 8 bases and V 5 bases, and 8 bases lay outside the gene matches. The CDR3 nucleotides are TGTGCCAGCAGCCGTAGCGGGGGGGCCGGGGATGAGCAGTTCTTC. Amino acids: CASSRSGGAGDEQFF.

This clonotype occurred many times. This chain uses TRBV7-9 with TRBJ2-2, with D uncertain. The V gene's germline CDR1 is SEHNR and CDR2 FQNEAQ (reference sequence). This CDR3 has 13 amino acids. The DNA for the CDR3 is TGTTGCCGTGAACAGTTGAACACCGGGGAGCTGTTTTTT. Its translation is CCREQLNTGELFF.

Many counts were recorded for this clonotype. The J gene is TRBJ1-5, the V gene TRBV12-3 or TRBV12-4, with D possibly matching TRBD1 (5 bases). Trimming took off 2 bases at V and 6 bases at J, with 11 bases between the two ends. The CDR3 has 14 amino acids. The CDR3 sequence: CASSLSPRAQPQHF. The CDR3 bases are TGTGCCAGCAGTTTATCCCCCAGGGCTCAGCCCCAGCATTTT.

This clonotype was counted only a few times. This chain uses TRBV11-1 with TRBJ1-1; the D is unclear. Germline V lookup: CDR1 SGHAT, CDR2 FQDESV (reference sequence). The CDR3 totals 14 residues. Trimming cost V 1 base and J 7 bases, with 13 bases left between them. The CDR3 region is CASSLGGVNVEAFF. The CDR3 bases are TGTGCCAGCAGCTTAGGGGGTGTGAATGTTGAAGCTTTCTTT.

A note on this clonotype: This may arise from a read error, as a much more abundant clone is one base away. The rearrangement links TRBV2 to TRBJ2-1; 7 positions match TRBD2. In germline, CDR1 is SNHLY, CDR2 FYNNEI. The CDR3 contains 11 residues. Losses at the gene ends were 6 bases for V and 8 bases for J; bases not matched to a gene: 1. The CDR3 protein is CASRGGYEQFF. The CDR3 DNA is TGTGCCAGCAGGGGAGGGTATGAGCAGTTCTTC.

The rearrangement uses TRBV19 and TRBJ2-1, with D tentatively TRBD1 or TRBD2 (6 bases each). The germline gives CDR1 LNHDA, CDR2 SQIVND (reference sequence). V shed 7 bases and J shed 4 bases, with 14 bases lying between them. The CDR3 has 14 residues. The CDR3 DNA sequence: TGTGCCAGTAATCTGGGGGGCGGATACAATGAGCAGTTCTTC. Protein product: CASNLGGGYNEQFF.

There are many counts of this clonotype. The chain links TRBV12-3 or TRBV12-4 to TRBJ2-1; TRBD1 aligns across 8 bases. J gave up 10 bases and V 4 bases, and 15 bases lay outside the gene matches. There are 16 residues in the CDR3. CDR3 sequence: CASSSKPPGQGWEQFF. The CDR3 bases are TGTGCCAGCAGTTCAAAACCCCCCGGACAGGGTTGGGAGCAGTTCTTC.